These T cell receptor beta chains were read from a single sample in a study of blood T cells in healthy people across ages. Via MiXCR, TCRdb re-called the 5' RACE reads, giving one row per CDR3 protein. The sample lists hundreds of thousands of distinct CDR3 sequences, around 38% seen once, with approximately 29% in the top ten. Sequencing was done on a sample of blood. Every receptor here comes from a man of 80 years or more in good health. The CDR3 runs from the conserved cysteine through the conserved F or W.

V gene: TRBV7-2
CDR3 protein: CASSRTSGSVSYEQYF

V gene: TRBV6-2/TRBV6-3
CDR3 protein: CASSFASSGSWRNNEQFF

V gene: TRBV6-2/TRBV6-3
CDR3 protein: CASSSGTGGHGYTF

V gene: TRBV27
CDR3 protein: CASSLLGREAFF

V gene: TRBV20-1
CDR3 protein: CSVQTSGGARDEQFF

V gene: TRBV5-1
CDR3 protein: CASSSRQGNYETQYF

V gene: TRBV6-5
CDR3 protein: CASSLRASSTDTQYF

V gene: TRBV6-6
CDR3 protein: CASSFRQRETQYF

V gene: TRBV18
CDR3 protein: CASSRSGQTAETQYF

V gene: TRBV6-2/TRBV6-3
CDR3 protein: CAISRRNEETQYF

V gene: TRBV5-1
CDR3 protein: CASSLEADTQYF

V gene: TRBV29-1
CDR3 protein: CNVESQGAKGAFF

V gene: TRBV20-1
CDR3 protein: CSARDGGLAVNTGELFF

V gene: TRBV6-5
CDR3 protein: CASSYSGPGADTQYF

V gene: TRBV7-2
CDR3 protein: CASSLARRGGSYEQYF

V gene: TRBV15
CDR3 protein: CATSRIGYNEQFF

V gene: TRBV20-1
CDR3 protein: CSARAGIQNSNQPQHF

V gene: TRBV6-5
CDR3 protein: CASSYSTGAYGQYF

V gene: TRBV19
CDR3 protein: CARSQQGSYEQYF

V gene: TRBV6-5
CDR3 protein: CASRRASTDTQYF

V gene: TRBV28
CDR3 protein: CTSRGQGRDGQYF

V gene: TRBV5-1
CDR3 protein: CASSTSPGTNTGELFF

V gene: TRBV6-5
CDR3 protein: CASSYHRTGAVQETQYF

V gene: TRBV5-5
CDR3 protein: CASSSTGSNGYTF

V gene: TRBV6-6
CDR3 protein: CASSYVETLSYQETRYF

V gene: TRBV3-1
CDR3 protein: CASSQTQRSGANVLTF

V gene: TRBV7-9
CDR3 protein: CASSPPNESSYNSPLHF

V gene: TRBV11-3
CDR3 protein: CASSKRTSGSTDTQYF

V gene: TRBV20-1
CDR3 protein: CSASKGLAGLLGNEQYF

V gene: TRBV5-1
CDR3 protein: CASSLIANTEAFF

V gene: TRBV27
CDR3 protein: CASSFRANSGYNEQFF

V gene: TRBV7-9
CDR3 protein: CASSRNDRDDGYTF

V gene: TRBV29-1
CDR3 protein: CSVVEREGPSGEQYF

V gene: TRBV3-1
CDR3 protein: CASSQDPAWHEQYF

V gene: TRBV10-1
CDR3 protein: CASSESATGSTDTQYF

V gene: TRBV5-5
CDR3 protein: CASRRGLGGTDTQYF

V gene: TRBV11-2
CDR3 protein: CASSPSGGVFTDTQYF

V gene: TRBV7-9
CDR3 protein: CASSLPPPSYEQYF

V gene: TRBV27
CDR3 protein: CASSSGLALYNEQYF

V gene: TRBV6-2/TRBV6-3
CDR3 protein: CASSYQGARTEAFF

V gene: TRBV6-2/TRBV6-3
CDR3 protein: CASRITTGDRREDFSYNEQFF

V gene: TRBV7-2
CDR3 protein: CASSSPARDTQYF

V gene: TRBV20-1
CDR3 protein: CSAMTSGEETQYF

V gene: TRBV7-9
CDR3 protein: CAIRTSTDTQYF

V gene: TRBV6-2/TRBV6-3
CDR3 protein: CASSYGDRDRETQYF

V gene: TRBV3-1
CDR3 protein: CASSHGIGGRNEQFF

V gene: TRBV2
CDR3 protein: CASSNLSGGAFYEQYF

V gene: TRBV7-2
CDR3 protein: CASSLTGGLDTQYF

V gene: TRBV7-2
CDR3 protein: CASKGQGSNSDTQYF

V gene: TRBV20-1
CDR3 protein: CSVLRWGQGSGDTQYF

V gene: TRBV6-2/TRBV6-3
CDR3 protein: CASSYSGGRDFVQFF

V gene: TRBV7-3
CDR3 protein: CASSGTSGGFQYF